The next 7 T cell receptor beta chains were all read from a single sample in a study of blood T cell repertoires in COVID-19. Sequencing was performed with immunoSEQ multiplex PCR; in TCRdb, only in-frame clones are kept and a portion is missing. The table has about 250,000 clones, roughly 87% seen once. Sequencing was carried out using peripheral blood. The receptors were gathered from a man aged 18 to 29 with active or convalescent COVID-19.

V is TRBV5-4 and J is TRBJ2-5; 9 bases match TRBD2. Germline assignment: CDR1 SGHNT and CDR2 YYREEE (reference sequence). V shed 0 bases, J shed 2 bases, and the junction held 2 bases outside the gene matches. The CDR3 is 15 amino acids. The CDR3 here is CASSLVGLAQETQYF. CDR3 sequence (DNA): TGTGCCAGCAGCTTGGTGGGACTAGCACAAGAGACCCAGTACTTC.

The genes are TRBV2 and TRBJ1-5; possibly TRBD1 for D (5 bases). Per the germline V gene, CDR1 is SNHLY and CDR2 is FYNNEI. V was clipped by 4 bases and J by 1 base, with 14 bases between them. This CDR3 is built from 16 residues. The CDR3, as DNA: TGTGCCAGCAGTGGGGCGGGGGGAGCGAGCAATCAGCCCCAGCATTTT. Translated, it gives CASSGAGGASNQPQHF.

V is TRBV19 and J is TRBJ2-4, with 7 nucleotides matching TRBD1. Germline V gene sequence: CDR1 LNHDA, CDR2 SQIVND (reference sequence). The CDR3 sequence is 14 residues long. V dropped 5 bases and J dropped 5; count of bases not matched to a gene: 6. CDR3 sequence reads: CASSLGGTQNIQYF. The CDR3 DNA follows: TGTGCCAGTAGTTTAGGGGGCACCCAAAACATTCAGTACTTC.

CDR3 protein: CASSPIAGASTDTQYF. As DNA, the CDR3 is TGTGCCAGCAGCCCTATAGCGGGAGCTAGCACAGATACGCAGTATTTT. The J gene is TRBJ2-3, the V gene TRBV7-8; 9 bases match TRBD2. Germline CDR1 is SGHVS and CDR2 is FQNEAQ. The V and J ends lost 5 bases and 0 bases, in that order; junction bases with no gene match: 6. CDR3 length: 16 amino acids.

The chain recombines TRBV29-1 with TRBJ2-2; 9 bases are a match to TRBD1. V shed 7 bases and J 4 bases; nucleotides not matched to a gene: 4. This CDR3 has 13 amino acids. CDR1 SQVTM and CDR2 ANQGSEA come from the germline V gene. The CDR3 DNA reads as TGCAGCGCGAACAGGGGGCGCACCGGGGAGCTGTTTTTT. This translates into CSANRGRTGELFF.

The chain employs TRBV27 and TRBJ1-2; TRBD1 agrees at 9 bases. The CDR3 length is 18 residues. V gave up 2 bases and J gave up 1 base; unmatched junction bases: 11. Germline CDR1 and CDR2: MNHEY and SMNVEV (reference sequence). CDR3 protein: CASSLLGTGYKNNYGYTF. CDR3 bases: TGTGCCAGCAGTTTACTCGGGACAGGGTACAAAAATAACTATGGCTACACCTTC.

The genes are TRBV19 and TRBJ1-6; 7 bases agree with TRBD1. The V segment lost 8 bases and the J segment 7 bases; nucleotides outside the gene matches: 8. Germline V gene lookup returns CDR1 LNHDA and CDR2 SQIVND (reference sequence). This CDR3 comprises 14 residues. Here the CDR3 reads CASGPGQSNSPLHF. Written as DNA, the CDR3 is TGTGCCAGTGGACCGGGACAGTCGAATTCACCCCTCCACTTT.